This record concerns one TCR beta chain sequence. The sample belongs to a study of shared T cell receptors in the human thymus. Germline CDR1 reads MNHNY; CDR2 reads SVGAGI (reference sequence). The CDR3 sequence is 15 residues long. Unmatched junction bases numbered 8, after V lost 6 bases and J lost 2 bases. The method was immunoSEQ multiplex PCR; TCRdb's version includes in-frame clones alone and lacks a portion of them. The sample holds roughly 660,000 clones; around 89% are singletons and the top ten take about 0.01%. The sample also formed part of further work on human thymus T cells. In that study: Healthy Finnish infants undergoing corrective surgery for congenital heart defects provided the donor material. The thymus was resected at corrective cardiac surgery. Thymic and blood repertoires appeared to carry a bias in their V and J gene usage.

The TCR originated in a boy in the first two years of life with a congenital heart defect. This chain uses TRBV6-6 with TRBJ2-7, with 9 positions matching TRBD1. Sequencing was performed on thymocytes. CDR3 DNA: TGTGCCAGCAGCACCGGGACAGGGCACCCCTACGAGCAGTACTTC. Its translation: CASSTGTGHPYEQYF.